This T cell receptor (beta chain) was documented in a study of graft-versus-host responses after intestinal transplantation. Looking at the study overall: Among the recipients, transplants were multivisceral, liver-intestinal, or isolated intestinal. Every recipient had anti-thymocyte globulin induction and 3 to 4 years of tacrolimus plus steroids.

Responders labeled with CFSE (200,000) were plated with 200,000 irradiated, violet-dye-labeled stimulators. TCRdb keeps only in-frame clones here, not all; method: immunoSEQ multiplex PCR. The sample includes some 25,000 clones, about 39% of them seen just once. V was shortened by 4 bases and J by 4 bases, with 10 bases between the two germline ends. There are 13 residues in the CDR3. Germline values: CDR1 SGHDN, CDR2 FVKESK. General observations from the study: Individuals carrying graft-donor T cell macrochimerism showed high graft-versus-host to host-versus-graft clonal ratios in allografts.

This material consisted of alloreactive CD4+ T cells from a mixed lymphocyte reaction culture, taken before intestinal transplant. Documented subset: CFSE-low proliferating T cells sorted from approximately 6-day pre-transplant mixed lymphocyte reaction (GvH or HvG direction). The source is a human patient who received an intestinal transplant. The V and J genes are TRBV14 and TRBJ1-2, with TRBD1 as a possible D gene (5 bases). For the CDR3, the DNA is TGTGCCAGCAGCCGGCAGGGAGGCTATGGCTACACCTTC. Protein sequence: CASSRQGGYGYTF.